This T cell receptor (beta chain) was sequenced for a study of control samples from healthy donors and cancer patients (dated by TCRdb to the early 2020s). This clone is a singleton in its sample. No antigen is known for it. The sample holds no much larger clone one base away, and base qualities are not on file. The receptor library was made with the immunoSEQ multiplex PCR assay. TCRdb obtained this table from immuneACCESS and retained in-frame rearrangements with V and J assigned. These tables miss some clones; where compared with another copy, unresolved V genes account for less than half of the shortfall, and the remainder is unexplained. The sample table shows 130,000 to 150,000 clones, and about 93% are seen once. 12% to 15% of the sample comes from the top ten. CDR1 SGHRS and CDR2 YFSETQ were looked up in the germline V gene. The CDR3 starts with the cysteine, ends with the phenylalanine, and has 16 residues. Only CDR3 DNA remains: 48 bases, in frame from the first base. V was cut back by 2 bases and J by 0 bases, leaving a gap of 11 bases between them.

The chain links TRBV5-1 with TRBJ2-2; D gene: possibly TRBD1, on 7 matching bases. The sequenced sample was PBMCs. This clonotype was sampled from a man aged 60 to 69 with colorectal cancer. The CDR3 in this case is CASSLGGGSNTGELFF. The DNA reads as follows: TGCGCCAGCAGCTTAGGAGGGGGCTCGAACACCGGGGAGCTGTTTTTT.